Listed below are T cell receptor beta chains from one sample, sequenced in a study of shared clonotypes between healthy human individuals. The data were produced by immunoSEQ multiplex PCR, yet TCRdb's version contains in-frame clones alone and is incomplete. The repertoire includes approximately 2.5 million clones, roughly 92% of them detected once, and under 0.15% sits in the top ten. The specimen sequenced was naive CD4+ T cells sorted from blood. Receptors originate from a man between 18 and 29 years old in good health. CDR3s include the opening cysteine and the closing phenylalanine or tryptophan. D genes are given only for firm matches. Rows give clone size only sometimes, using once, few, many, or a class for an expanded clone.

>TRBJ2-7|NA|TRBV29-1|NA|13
CSAWDGSSYEQYF
TGCAGCGCCTGGGACGGAAGCTCCTACGAGCAGTACTTC
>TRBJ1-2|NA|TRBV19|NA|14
CASSTPGDLYGYTF
TGTGCCAGTAGTACCCCGGGGGACCTCTATGGCTACACCTTC
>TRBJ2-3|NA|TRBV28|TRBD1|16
CASTIPGQTSTDTQYF
TGTGCCAGCACCATCCCGGGACAGACAAGCACAGATACGCAGTATTTT
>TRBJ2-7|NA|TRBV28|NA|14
CASSFQGSFYEQYF
TGTGCCAGCAGTTTCCAGGGGAGTTTCTACGAGCAGTACTTC
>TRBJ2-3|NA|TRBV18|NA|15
CASSDLGQSTDTQYF
TGTGCCAGCTCAGACCTTGGACAGAGCACAGATACGCAGTATTTT
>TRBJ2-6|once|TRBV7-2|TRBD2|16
CASSRGGLSGANVLTF
TGTGCCAGCAGCCGGGGGGGTCTATCTGGGGCCAACGTCCTGACTTTC
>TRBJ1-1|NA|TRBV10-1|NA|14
CASSESGGNTEAFF
TGCGCCAGCAGTGAGTCGGGCGGGAACACTGAAGCTTTCTTT
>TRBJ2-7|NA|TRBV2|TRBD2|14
CASITSGRIYEQYF
TGTGCCAGCATCACTAGCGGGAGGATTTACGAGCAGTACTTC
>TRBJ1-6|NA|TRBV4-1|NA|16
CASSQAPGPAGSPLHF
TGCGCCAGCAGCCAGGCCCCCGGCCCGGCGGGCTCACCCCTCCACTTT
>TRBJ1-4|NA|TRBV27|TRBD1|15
CASSTGTDYNEKLFF
TGTGCCAGCAGTACTGGGACAGATTATAATGAAAAACTGTTTTTT
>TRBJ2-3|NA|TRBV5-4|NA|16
CASSLAGTTSTDTQYF
TGTGCCAGCAGCTTGGCCGGGACGACTAGCACAGATACGCAGTATTTT
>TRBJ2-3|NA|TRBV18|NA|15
CASSPLTSAPDTQYF
TGTGCCAGCTCACCTCTGACTTCCGCCCCAGATACGCAGTATTTT
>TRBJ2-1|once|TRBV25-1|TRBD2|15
CASGQPASGSSEQFF
TGTGCCAGCGGGCAGCCGGCTAGCGGGAGTAGCGAGCAGTTCTTC
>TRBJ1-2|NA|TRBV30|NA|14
CAWSVLGGGYGYTF
TGTGCCTGGAGTGTACTGGGAGGCGGCTATGGCTACACCTTC
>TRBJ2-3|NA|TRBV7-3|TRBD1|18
CASSVGQGARLGTDTQYF
TGTGCCAGCAGCGTAGGACAGGGGGCGCGGTTGGGCACAGATACGCAGTATTTT
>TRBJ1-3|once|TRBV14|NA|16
CASSQEVGASGNTIYF
TGTGCCAGCAGCCAAGAAGTAGGGGCTTCTGGAAACACCATATATTTT
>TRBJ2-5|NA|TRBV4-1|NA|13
CASNPGASETQYF
TGCGCCAGCAACCCGGGGGCTTCAGAGACCCAGTACTTC
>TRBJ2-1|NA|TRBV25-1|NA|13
CASTSEYEKEQFF
TGTGCCAGCACCAGTGAATATGAGAAGGAGCAGTTCTTC
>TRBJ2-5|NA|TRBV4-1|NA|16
CASSQDLGGGQETQYF
TGCGCCAGCAGCCAAGATTTAGGGGGGGGCCAAGAGACCCAGTACTTC
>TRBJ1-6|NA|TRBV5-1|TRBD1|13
CASSDRVRSPLHF
TGCGCCAGCAGCGACAGGGTTCGCTCACCCCTCCACTTT
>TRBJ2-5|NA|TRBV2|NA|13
CASSEERQETQYF
TGTGCCAGCAGTGAAGAACGGCAAGAGACCCAGTACTTC
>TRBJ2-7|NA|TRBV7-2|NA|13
CASSFSPTYEQYF
TGTGCCAGCAGCTTCTCACCTACCTACGAGCAGTACTTC
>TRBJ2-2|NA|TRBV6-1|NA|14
CASGQSMNTGELFF
TGTGCCAGCGGGCAGTCTATGAACACCGGGGAGCTGTTTTTT
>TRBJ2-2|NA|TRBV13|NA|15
CASSLDRSNTGELFF
TGTGCCAGCAGCTTAGACAGATCGAACACCGGGGAGCTGTTTTTT
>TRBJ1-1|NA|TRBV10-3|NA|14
CAITRQSQNTEAFF
TGTGCCATCACCAGACAAAGCCAGAACACTGAAGCTTTCTTT
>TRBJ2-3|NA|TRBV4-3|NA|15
CASSQLLTGTDTQYF
TGCGCCAGCAGCCAACTGCTGACGGGCACAGATACGCAGTATTTT
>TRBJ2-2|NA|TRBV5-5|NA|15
CASSLGPPITGELFF
TGTGCCAGCAGCTTGGGGCCTCCGATCACCGGGGAGCTGTTTTTT
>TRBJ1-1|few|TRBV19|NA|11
CASRLNTEAFF
TGTGCCAGTAGATTGAACACTGAAGCTTTCTTT
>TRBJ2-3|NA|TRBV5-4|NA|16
CASSPGNKFGVDTQYF
TGTGCCAGCAGCCCCGGGAATAAGTTCGGCGTAGATACGCAGTATTTT
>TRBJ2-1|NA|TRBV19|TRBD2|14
CASSILLAGDEQFF
TGTGCCAGTAGTATATTACTAGCGGGAGATGAGCAGTTCTTC
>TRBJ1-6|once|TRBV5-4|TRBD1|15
CASSSRDRGDSPLHF
TGTGCCAGCAGCTCCCGGGACAGGGGAGACTCACCCCTCCACTTT
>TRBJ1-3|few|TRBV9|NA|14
CASSVGSSGNTIYF
TGTGCCAGCAGCGTAGGCAGCTCTGGAAACACCATATATTTT
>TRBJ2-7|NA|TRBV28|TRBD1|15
CASSLYGTGTYEQYF
TGTGCCAGCAGTTTATACGGGACAGGGACTTACGAGCAGTACTTC
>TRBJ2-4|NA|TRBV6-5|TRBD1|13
CASSRGQGDIQYF
TGTGCCAGCAGTAGGGGACAGGGAGACATTCAGTACTTC
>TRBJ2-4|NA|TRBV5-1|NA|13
CASSRAPRDIQYF
TGCGCCAGCAGTCGGGCCCCCAGGGACATTCAGTACTTC
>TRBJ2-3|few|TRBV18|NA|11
CASSSTDTQYF
TGTGCCAGCTCATCCACAGATACGCAGTATTTT
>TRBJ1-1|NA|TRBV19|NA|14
CASMTANLNTEAFF
TGTGCCAGTATGACAGCTAACTTGAACACTGAAGCTTTCTTT
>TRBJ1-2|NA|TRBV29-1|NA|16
CSVRPLWAGGNYGYTF
TGCAGCGTTCGACCCCTGTGGGCGGGGGGAAACTATGGCTACACCTTC
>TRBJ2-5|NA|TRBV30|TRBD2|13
CAWSGGLAETQYF
TGTGCCTGGAGTGGGGGACTAGCGGAGACCCAGTACTTC
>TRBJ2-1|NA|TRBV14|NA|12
CASSLQYNEQFF
TGTGCCAGCAGCCTGCAGTACAATGAGCAGTTCTTC
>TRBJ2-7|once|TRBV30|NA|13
CAWINRASYEQYF
TGTGCCTGGATTAACAGGGCCTCCTACGAGCAGTACTTC
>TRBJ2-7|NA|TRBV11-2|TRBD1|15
CASSLAGQVNYEQYF
TGTGCCAGCAGCTTAGCGGGACAGGTGAACTACGAGCAGTACTTC